This record covers a single T cell receptor (beta chain). Its antigen is still unknown. Looked up from germline, CDR1 is MNHNS and CDR2 is SASEGT. The CDR3 runs 13 residues. The V end was cut by 4 bases, the J end by 4 bases, with 10 bases between. This sample is part of a study of PD-L1 blockade in urothelial cancer. At the level of the study: Treatment start was followed by blood analysis at 3 weeks (second dose) and again at 6 weeks. Researchers found blood samples held a median of approximately 150,000 T cells. The study's findings and limits: Pretreatment TCR clonality in blood, when below the median, was predictive of better survival.

Sequencing used immunoSEQ multiplex PCR; TCRdb keeps in-frame clones, though not all of them. The sample gives tens of thousands of clones, roughly 90% of which show up once; approximately 10% is in the top ten. Time point indicated: peripheral blood 6 weeks after treatment start. Patients had locally advanced or metastatic urothelial carcinoma. Sample: PBMCs, taken around atezolizumab (anti-PD-L1) treatment. The source is a man between 60 and 75 years old with urothelial cancer. The chain links TRBV6-1 to TRBJ1-1; D uncertain. The CDR3 loop is CASSVVESTEAFF. CDR3 DNA sequence: TGTGCCAGCAGTGTGGTGGAGAGCACTGAAGCTTTCTTT.